The rows below give T cell receptor beta chains drawn from one sample of a study of cytomegalovirus exposure and HLA in healthy donors. Assay used: immunoSEQ multiplex PCR; TCRdb lists only in-frame clones, some missing. The sample lists hundreds of thousands of clones, over 75% seen once, with approximately 0.94% in the top ten. The source material was PBMCs. The receptors originated from a young woman in good health and CMV-seronegative. The CDR3 runs from the conserved cysteine through the conserved F or W. A D gene is named only where the DNA matches it firmly. The size of a clone is reported for some rows only, either as once, few or many, or as a class for expanded clones.

-	TRBJ1-5	TRBV7-8	-	CASSSDRTSSNQPQHF	TGTGCCAGCAGCTCAGACAGAACCAGTAGCAATCAGCCCCAGCATTTT
TRBD1	TRBJ2-5	TRBV28	-	CASSSGTGGGETQYF	TGTGCCAGCAGCTCAGGGACAGGGGGAGGTGAGACCCAGTACTTC
TRBD1	TRBJ2-7	TRBV11-3	-	CASSLGSTGGEQYF	TGTGCCAGCAGCTTAGGTTCTACAGGGGGCGAGCAGTACTTC
TRBD2	TRBJ2-5	TRBV15	-	CATSRDPSGNQETQYF	TGTGCCACCAGCAGAGATCCTAGCGGGAACCAAGAGACCCAGTACTTC
-	TRBJ1-5	TRBV27	-	CASSLVVGRQPQHF	TGTGCCAGCAGCCTCGTGGTAGGGAGGCAGCCCCAGCATTTT
TRBD1	TRBJ1-5	TRBV10-3	many	CASQGARGNQPQHF	TGTGCCAGCCAGGGGGCGCGAGGCAATCAGCCCCAGCATTTT
-	TRBJ2-7	TRBV7-2	-	CASSPLPEAYEQYF	TGTGCCAGCAGCCCCCTCCCGGAGGCCTACGAGCAGTACTTC
TRBD2	TRBJ2-1	TRBV9	-	CASSVVLAGGDEQFF	TGTGCCAGCAGCGTAGTTCTAGCGGGAGGGGATGAGCAGTTCTTC
TRBD2	TRBJ2-2	TRBV25-1	-	CASSPSAGDRGELFF	TGTGCCAGCAGCCCCTCAGCGGGAGACCGCGGGGAGCTGTTTTTT
TRBD1	TRBJ2-7	TRBV7-9	once	CASSLVGTGAYEQYF	TGTGCCAGCAGCTTAGTAGGGACAGGGGCCTACGAGCAGTACTTC
-	TRBJ2-3	TRBV2	-	CASSETGAVGTQYF	TGTGCCAGCAGTGAAACGGGAGCGGTCGGTACGCAGTATTTT
-	TRBJ2-7	TRBV21-1	-	CASGNLHGSGPTGSYEQYF	TGTGCCAGCGGTAACCTGCATGGTAGCGGGCCTACGGGCTCCTACGAGCAGTACTTC
-	TRBJ1-2	TRBV4-3	-	CASSQDPTALYGYTF	TGCGCCAGCAGCCAAGATCCCACCGCTCTATATGGCTACACCTTC
TRBD2	TRBJ2-2	TRBV7-3	-	CASSLRAGVNTGELFF	TGTGCCAGCAGCTTAAGGGCGGGAGTCAACACCGGGGAGCTGTTTTTT
TRBD2	TRBJ2-1	TRBV4-1	-	CASSRILPGLGFIHEQFF	TGCGCCAGCAGCCGTATCCTACCGGGACTAGGCTTTATCCATGAGCAGTTCTTC
TRBD2	TRBJ2-3	TRBV5-1	-	CASQALPSGGTDTQYF	TGCGCCAGCCAAGCATTGCCTAGCGGGGGCACAGATACGCAGTATTTT
TRBD1	TRBJ2-6	TRBV28	once	CASSLFNSSPGTGPNVLTF	TGTGCCAGCAGTTTATTCAACTCATCCCCCGGGACAGGGCCAAACGTCCTGACTTTC
TRBD2	TRBJ2-1	TRBV11-2	-	CASSSNQAGLLTYNEQFF	TGTGCCAGCAGCTCAAACCAAGCGGGACTTCTGACCTACAATGAGCAGTTCTTC
-	TRBJ2-1	TRBV6-5	-	CASRILEGLRNEQFF	TGTGCCAGCAGGATCCTAGAGGGTCTACGCAATGAGCAGTTCTTC
-	TRBJ1-1	TRBV19	-	CASAQVREAFF	TGTGCCAGTGCACAGGTTAGAGAAGCTTTCTTT
TRBD2	TRBJ2-5	TRBV7-8	-	CASSLSYGGGETQYF	TGTGCCAGCAGCCTCTCGTATGGCGGGGGAGAGACCCAGTACTTC
-	TRBJ2-4	TRBV27	-	CASSNSGPQNIQYF	TGTGCCAGCAGTAACAGCGGTCCCCAAAACATTCAGTACTTC